These T cell receptor beta chains were read from a single sample in a study of blood T cell repertoires in COVID-19. Using immunoSEQ multiplex PCR, the repertoire was profiled, and TCRdb retains in-frame clones only, with some absent. The sample contains about 250,000 clones, around 88% of which appear only once. The sequencing sample was made of peripheral blood. These receptors came from an elderly man with acute or convalescent COVID-19. CDR3s include the opening cysteine and the closing phenylalanine or tryptophan. The D gene is left open where the match is weak. Not every row has a clone size; where given, it reads once, few, many or a size class.

d_call	j_call	v_call	clone_size	cdr3_aa	cdr3_nt
-	TRBJ1-1	TRBV6-2/TRBV6-3	-	CASSYLLYSGAFF	TGTGCCAGCAGTTACCTACTTTATAGTGGAGCTTTCTTT
-	TRBJ1-5	TRBV6-6	-	CASSLDRGYSNQPQHF	TGTGCCAGCAGCTTGGACCGGGGGTATAGCAATCAGCCCCAGCATTTT
-	TRBJ2-3	TRBV12-3/TRBV12-4	-	CASSLRNGAQYF	TGTGCCAGCAGTTTACGGAACGGGGCGCAGTATTTT
TRBD2	TRBJ2-2	TRBV27	-	CASSLRSSGRQTGELFF	TGTGCCAGCAGTTTACGGAGTAGCGGGAGACAAACCGGGGAGCTGTTTTTT
-	TRBJ2-2	TRBV9	-	CASSALGGGGTGELFF	TGTGCCAGCAGCGCCTTGGGGGGAGGTGGGACCGGGGAGCTGTTTTTT
-	TRBJ2-7	TRBV7-2	few	CASVLGSYDYEQYF	TGTGCCAGCGTGCTCGGGAGTTACGACTACGAGCAGTACTTC
TRBD1	TRBJ1-2	TRBV19	-	CASSTDRGVRYGYTF	TGTGCCAGTAGTACCGACAGGGGGGTAAGGTATGGCTACACCTTC
TRBD1	TRBJ2-7	TRBV11-2	-	CASNAGTALYEQYF	TGTGCCAGCAACGCCGGGACAGCCCTATACGAGCAGTACTTC
-	TRBJ2-1	TRBV6-4	few	CASSDSGGTYNEQFF	TGTGCCAGCAGTGACTCGGGAGGAACCTACAATGAGCAGTTCTTC
-	TRBJ2-7	TRBV7-9	few	CASSPGQGGSDEQYF	TGTGCCAGCAGCCCCGGACAGGGAGGGAGTGACGAGCAGTACTTC
-	TRBJ2-2	TRBV6-5	-	CASSLGQLTGELFF	TGTGCCAGCAGCCTGGGACAACTCACCGGGGAGCTGTTTTTT
TRBD1	TRBJ2-1	TRBV18	once	CASSAPLTGRDEQFF	TGTGCCAGCTCAGCCCCATTGACAGGGCGGGATGAGCAGTTCTTC
TRBD2	TRBJ2-7	TRBV4-1	-	CASSRPGERGEQYF	TGCGCCAGCAGCCGACCCGGGGAGCGGGGCGAGCAGTACTTC
-	TRBJ2-4	TRBV4-1	-	CASSQDGLAKNIQYF	TGCGCCAGCAGCCAAGATGGGCTAGCCAAAAACATTCAGTACTTC
-	TRBJ1-2	TRBV3-1/TRBV3-2	-	CASSPQQGYGYTF	TGTGCCAGCAGCCCCCAACAGGGCTATGGCTACACCTTC
-	TRBJ2-7	TRBV9	-	CASSVGGPEEQYF	TGTGCCAGCAGCGTAGGAGGGCCGGAGGAGCAGTACTTC
-	TRBJ2-7	TRBV7-9	-	CASSPAGVSYEQYF	TGTGCCAGCAGCCCGGCAGGGGTTTCCTACGAGCAGTACTTC
TRBD1	TRBJ2-2	TRBV5-1	-	CASSLGQGATGELFF	TGCGCCAGCAGCTTGGGACAGGGGGCTACCGGGGAGCTGTTTTTT
TRBD1	TRBJ2-3	TRBV9	-	CASSVEGQGLSTDTQYF	TGTGCCAGCAGCGTAGAGGGACAGGGTCTTAGCACAGATACGCAGTATTTT
-	TRBJ2-5	TRBV4-1	-	CASSQDPTSQETQYF	TGCGCCAGCAGCCAAGATCCCACCAGTCAAGAGACCCAGTACTTC
-	TRBJ2-6	TRBV21-1	-	CASRTFGRGILAGANVLTF	-
TRBD2	TRBJ2-7	TRBV15	-	CATSRATSGRPNSYEQYF	TGTGCCACCAGCAGGGCGACTAGCGGGAGGCCGAATTCCTACGAGCAGTACTTC
TRBD1	TRBJ1-1	TRBV6-5	-	CASRGQGKNTEAFF	TGTGCCAGCAGGGGACAGGGGAAGAACACTGAAGCTTTCTTT
-	TRBJ2-1	TRBV5-1	few	CASSLATVNEQFF	TGCGCCAGCAGCTTGGCCACGGTCAATGAGCAGTTCTTC
TRBD2	TRBJ2-7	TRBV2	-	CASKQASGTYEQYF	TGTGCCAGCAAACAGGCTAGCGGCACCTACGAGCAGTACTTC
TRBD1	TRBJ2-7	TRBV7-9	-	CASSSTPPGQDYYEQYF	TGTGCCAGCAGCTCGACTCCCCCGGGACAGGACTACTACGAGCAGTACTTC
TRBD2	TRBJ2-5	TRBV7-7	-	CASRASGQETQYF	TGTGCCAGCAGAGCTAGCGGTCAAGAGACCCAGTACTTC
TRBD1	TRBJ1-5	TRBV29-1	few	CSVAVGTGGTQPQHF	TGCAGCGTAGCGGTTGGGACAGGGGGAACTCAGCCCCAGCATTTT
-	TRBJ2-3	TRBV15	-	CATSRETRGTDTQYF	TGTGCCACCAGCAGAGAAACGAGGGGCACAGATACGCAGTATTTT
TRBD1	TRBJ1-6	TRBV27	few	CASSPKQGAYNSPLHF	TGTGCCAGCAGTCCCAAACAGGGGGCCTATAATTCACCCCTCCACTTT
TRBD1	TRBJ2-1	TRBV6-1	-	CASSEQGGSDEQFF	TGTGCCAGCAGTGAACAAGGGGGCTCTGATGAGCAGTTCTTC
-	TRBJ1-5	TRBV7-2	-	CASSPQSNQPQHF	TGTGCCAGCAGCCCCCAAAGCAATCAGCCCCAGCATTTT
TRBD2	TRBJ2-3	TRBV12-3/TRBV12-4	-	CASTDSGSAQYF	TGTGCCAGCACCGATAGCGGGAGTGCGCAGTATTTT
TRBD1	TRBJ1-5	TRBV16	-	CASSLPAAGGNSNQPQHF	TGTGCCAGCAGCCTACCGGCGGCAGGGGGAAATAGCAATCAGCCCCAGCATTTT
-	TRBJ2-2	TRBV5-1	-	CASSIRQDDTGELFF	TGCGCCAGCAGCATCCGACAGGATGACACCGGGGAGCTGTTTTTT
-	TRBJ2-7	TRBV6-5	few	CASSYQFRGALNEQYF	TGTGCCAGCAGTTACCAGTTCCGGGGGGCTTTAAACGAGCAGTACTTC
TRBD1	TRBJ2-7	TRBV27	once	CASSRDRVDYEQYF	TGTGCCAGCAGTCGGGACAGGGTTGACTACGAGCAGTACTTC
TRBD1	TRBJ2-7	TRBV11-2	-	CASSFGTGEKTYEQYF	TGTGCCAGCAGCTTCGGGACAGGGGAAAAAACCTACGAGCAGTACTTC
TRBD1	TRBJ1-3	TRBV6-5	-	CASSRQGAGNTIYF	TGTGCCAGCAGTCGACAGGGGGCTGGAAACACCATATATTTT
-	TRBJ2-2	TRBV27	-	CASRRPGQRDTGELFF	TGTGCCAGCCGAAGGCCGGGGCAGCGGGACACCGGGGAGCTGTTTTTT
TRBD2	TRBJ2-7	TRBV6-2/TRBV6-3	-	CASSVAGVGSYEQYF	TGTGCCAGCAGTGTAGCGGGAGTGGGGTCCTACGAGCAGTACTTC
-	TRBJ2-5	TRBV14	-	CASSQDGGGWETQYF	TGTGCCAGCAGCCAAGACGGCGGGGGCTGGGAGACCCAGTACTTC
TRBD2	TRBJ2-1	TRBV9	-	CASSHSGSNNEQFF	TGTGCCAGCAGCCATAGCGGGAGCAACAATGAGCAGTTCTTC
-	TRBJ2-7	TRBV28	-	CASSPQLVHEQYF	TGTGCCAGCAGTCCACAACTAGTGCACGAGCAGTACTTC
-	TRBJ2-5	TRBV7-2	-	CASSLGLGMKTQYF	TGTGCCAGCAGCTTAGGACTAGGTATGAAGACCCAGTACTTC
TRBD2	TRBJ2-5	TRBV7-2	-	CASSSSSGETQYF	TGTGCCAGCAGCTCCTCTAGCGGGGAGACCCAGTACTTC
-	TRBJ2-1	TRBV12-3/TRBV12-4	-	CASRTGPPSEQFF	TGTGCCAGTAGAACAGGGCCTCCGAGCGAGCAGTTCTTC
-	TRBJ1-1	TRBV7-2	-	CASSLATRNTEAFF	TGTGCCAGCAGCTTAGCAACCAGAAACACTGAAGCTTTCTTT
-	TRBJ2-7	TRBV6-5	-	CASSTGPAYEQYF	TGTGCCAGCAGCACAGGGCCTGCCTACGAGCAGTACTTC
-	TRBJ2-2	TRBV21-1	-	CATHGGCREGTGELFF	TGTGCCACCCACGGTGGTTGTAGGGAGGGGACCGGGGAGCTGTTTTTT
-	TRBJ1-2	TRBV10-3	once	CATGDYGYTF	TGTGCCACAGGGGATTATGGCTACACCTTC
-	TRBJ2-1	TRBV6-6	-	CASSPSAGRRDAEQFF	TGTGCCAGCAGTCCCTCAGCAGGGAGGAGGGACGCTGAGCAGTTCTTC
-	TRBJ1-4	TRBV27	-	CASSLYGAGVTNEKLFF	TGTGCCAGCAGTTTATACGGAGCGGGGGTAACTAATGAAAAACTGTTTTTT
TRBD1	TRBJ1-2	TRBV5-1	-	CASSGSPGQGMGYTF	TGCGCCAGCAGCGGAAGCCCGGGACAGGGCATGGGCTACACCTTC
-	TRBJ1-2	TRBV7-9	-	CASSPLSRVYGYTF	TGTGCCAGCAGCCCCCTTTCCAGGGTTTATGGCTACACCTTC
-	TRBJ2-3	TRBV3-1/TRBV3-2	-	CASSQSTDTQYF	TGTGCCAGCAGCCAATCGACAGATACGCAGTATTTT
TRBD1	TRBJ1-2	TRBV5-1	-	CASSLAGTGTYGYTF	TGCGCCAGCAGCTTGGCGGGGACAGGGACCTATGGCTACACCTTC
TRBD1	TRBJ1-2	TRBV29-1	-	CSGIGGEGYGYTF	TGCAGCGGAATAGGGGGCGAAGGCTATGGCTACACCTTC
TRBD1	TRBJ2-7	TRBV20-1	-	CSASVDRAYEQYF	TGCAGTGCTAGTGTGGACAGGGCCTACGAGCAGTACTTC